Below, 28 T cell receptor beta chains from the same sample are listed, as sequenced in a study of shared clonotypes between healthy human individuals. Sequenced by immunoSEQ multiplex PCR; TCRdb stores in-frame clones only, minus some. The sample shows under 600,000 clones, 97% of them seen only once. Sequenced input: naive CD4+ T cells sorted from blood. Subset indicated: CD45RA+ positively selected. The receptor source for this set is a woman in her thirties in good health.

CDR3 loop: CASTSRGTVPRNEQFF. CDR3 nucleotides: TGTGCCAGCACCTCGAGGGGGACGGTGCCCCGGAATGAGCAGTTCTTC. The J gene is TRBJ2-1, the V gene TRBV27, with D perhaps TRBD1 (6 bases). Germline V gene data show CDR1 as MNHEY and CDR2 as SMNVEV (reference sequence). Trimming removed 7 bases at V and 7 bases at J, with 23 bases between. The CDR3 sequence is 16 residues long.

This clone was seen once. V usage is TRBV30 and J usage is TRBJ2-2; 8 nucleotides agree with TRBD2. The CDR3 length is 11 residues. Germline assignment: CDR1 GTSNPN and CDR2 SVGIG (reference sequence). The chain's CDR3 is CAASGTGELFF. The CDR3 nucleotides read TGTGCGGCTAGCGGGACCGGGGAGCTGTTTTTT.

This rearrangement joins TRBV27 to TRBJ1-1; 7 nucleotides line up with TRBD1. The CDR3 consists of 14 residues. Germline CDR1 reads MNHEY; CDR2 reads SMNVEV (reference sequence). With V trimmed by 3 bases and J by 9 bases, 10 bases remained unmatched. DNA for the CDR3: TGTGCCAGCAGTTTTAGTGGGGTACAGGGGAAAGCTTTCTTT. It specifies CASSFSGVQGKAFF.

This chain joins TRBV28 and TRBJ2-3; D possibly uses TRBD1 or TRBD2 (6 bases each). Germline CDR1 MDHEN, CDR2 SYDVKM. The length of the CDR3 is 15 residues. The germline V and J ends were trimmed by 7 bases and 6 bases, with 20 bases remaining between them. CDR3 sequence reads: CASNSRGVKADTQYF. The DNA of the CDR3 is TGTGCCAGCAACTCAAGGGGGGTTAAAGCGGATACGCAGTATTTT.

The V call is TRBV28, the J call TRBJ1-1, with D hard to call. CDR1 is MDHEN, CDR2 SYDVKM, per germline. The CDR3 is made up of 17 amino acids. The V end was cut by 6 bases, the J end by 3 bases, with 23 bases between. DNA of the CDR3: TGTGCCAGCAGAGCAGAAGCCCTAGAGGGTCGGGACACTGAAGCTTTCTTT. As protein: CASRAEALEGRDTEAFF.

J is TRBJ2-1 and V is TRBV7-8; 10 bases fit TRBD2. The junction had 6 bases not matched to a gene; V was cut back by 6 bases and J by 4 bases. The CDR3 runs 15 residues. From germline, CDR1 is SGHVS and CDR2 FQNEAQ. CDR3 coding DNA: TGTGCCAGCAGTCTAAGACTAGCGGGTTACAATGAGCAGTTCTTC. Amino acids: CASSLRLAGYNEQFF.

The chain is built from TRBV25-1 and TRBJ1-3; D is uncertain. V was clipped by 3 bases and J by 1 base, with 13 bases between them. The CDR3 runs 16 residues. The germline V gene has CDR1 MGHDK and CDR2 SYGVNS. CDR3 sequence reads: CASSDSSGFSGNTIYF. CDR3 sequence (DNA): TGTGCCAGCAGTGACTCCTCGGGTTTTTCTGGAAACACCATATATTTT.

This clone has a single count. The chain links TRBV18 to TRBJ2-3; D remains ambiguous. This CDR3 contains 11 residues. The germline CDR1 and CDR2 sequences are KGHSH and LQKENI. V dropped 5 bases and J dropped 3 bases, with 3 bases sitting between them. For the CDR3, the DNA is TGTGCCAGCTCATCTACAGATACGCAGTATTTT. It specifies CASSSTDTQYF.

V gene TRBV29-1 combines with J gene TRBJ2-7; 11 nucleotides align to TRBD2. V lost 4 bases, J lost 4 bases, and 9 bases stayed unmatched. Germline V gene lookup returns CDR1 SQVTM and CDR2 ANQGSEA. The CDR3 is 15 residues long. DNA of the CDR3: TGCAGCGTTGGGGGCCTTAGCGGGAGGGCTTACGAGCAGTACTTC. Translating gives CSVGGLSGRAYEQYF.

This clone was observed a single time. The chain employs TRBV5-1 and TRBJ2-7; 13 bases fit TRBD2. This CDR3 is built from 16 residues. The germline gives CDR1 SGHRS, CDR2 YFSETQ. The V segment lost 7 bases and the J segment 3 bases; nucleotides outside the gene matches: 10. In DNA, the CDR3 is TGCGCCAGCTCCTGGGGGACTAGCGGGACACTCTACGAGCAGTACTTC. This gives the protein CASSWGTSGTLYEQYF.

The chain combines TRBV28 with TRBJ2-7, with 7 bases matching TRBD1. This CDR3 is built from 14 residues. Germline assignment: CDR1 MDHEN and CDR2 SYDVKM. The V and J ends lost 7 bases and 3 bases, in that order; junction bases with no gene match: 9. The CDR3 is CASTPGQLSYEQYF. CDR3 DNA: TGTGCCAGCACCCCGGGACAGTTAAGCTACGAGCAGTACTTC.

CDR3 nucleotide sequence: TGTGCCAGCACCCTTAGGGTTACTGAAGCTTTCTTT. Amino acids: CASTLRVTEAFF. The gene calls are TRBV7-9 and TRBJ1-1; D gene unclear. The CDR3 is made up of 12 amino acids. CDR1 SEHNR and CDR2 FQNEAQ come from the germline V gene (reference sequence). The V end was cut by 7 bases, the J end by 5 bases, with 11 bases between.

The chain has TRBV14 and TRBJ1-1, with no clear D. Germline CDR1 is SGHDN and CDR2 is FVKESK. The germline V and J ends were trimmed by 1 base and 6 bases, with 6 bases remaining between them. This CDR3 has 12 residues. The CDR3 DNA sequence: TGTGCCAGCAGCCAAGGTCTGGCTGAAGCTTTCTTT. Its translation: CASSQGLAEAFF.

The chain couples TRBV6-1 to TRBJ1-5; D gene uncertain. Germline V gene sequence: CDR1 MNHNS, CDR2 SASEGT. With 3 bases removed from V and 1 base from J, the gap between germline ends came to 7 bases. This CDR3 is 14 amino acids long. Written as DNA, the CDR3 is TGTGCCAGCAGTGATCTAGGGAGCAATCAGCCCCAGCATTTT. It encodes CASSDLGSNQPQHF.

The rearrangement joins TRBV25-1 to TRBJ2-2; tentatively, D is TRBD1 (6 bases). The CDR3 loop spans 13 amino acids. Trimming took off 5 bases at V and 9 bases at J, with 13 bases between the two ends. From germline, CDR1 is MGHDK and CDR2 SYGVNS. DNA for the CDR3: TGTGCCAGCAGTCCGGGACATCAGAGGGAGCTGTTTTTT. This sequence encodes CASSPGHQRELFF.

The CDR3 spells CASSTGTSGRAIFGELFF. The CDR3 DNA reads as TGTGCCAGCAGCACCGGGACTAGCGGGAGGGCCATCTTCGGGGAGCTGTTTTTT. The chain joins TRBV28 to TRBJ2-2; TRBD2 matches 16 bases. The CDR3 totals 18 residues. Trimming cost V 6 bases and J 7 bases; bases outside gene matches: 11. CDR1 and CDR2 (germline): MDHEN, SYDVKM.

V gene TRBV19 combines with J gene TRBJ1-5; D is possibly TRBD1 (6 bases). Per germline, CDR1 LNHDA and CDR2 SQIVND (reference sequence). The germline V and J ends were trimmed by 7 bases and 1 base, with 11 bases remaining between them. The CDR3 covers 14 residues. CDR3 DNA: TGTGCCAGTAAGGGGGGTACAAGCAATCAGCCCCAGCATTTT. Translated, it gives CASKGGTSNQPQHF. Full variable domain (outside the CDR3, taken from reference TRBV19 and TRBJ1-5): DGGITQSPKYLFRKEGQNVTLSCEQNLNHDAMYWYRQDPGQGLRLIYYSQIVNDFQKGDIAEGYSVSREKKESFPLTVTSAQKNPTAFYLCASKGGTSNQPQHFGDGTRLSIL.

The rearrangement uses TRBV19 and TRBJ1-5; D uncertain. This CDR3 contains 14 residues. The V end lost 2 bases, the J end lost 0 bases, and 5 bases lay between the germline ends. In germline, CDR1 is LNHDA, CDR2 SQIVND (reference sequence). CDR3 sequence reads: CASSIQVSNQPQHF. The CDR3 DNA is TGTGCCAGTAGTATACAGGTTAGCAATCAGCCCCAGCATTTT.

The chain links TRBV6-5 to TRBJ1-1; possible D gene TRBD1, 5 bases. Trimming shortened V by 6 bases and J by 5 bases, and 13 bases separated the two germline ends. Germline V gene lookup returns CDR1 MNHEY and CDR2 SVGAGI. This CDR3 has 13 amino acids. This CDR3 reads CASSRDVLTEAFF. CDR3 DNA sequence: TGTGCCAGCAGCCGGGACGTTTTAACTGAAGCTTTCTTT.

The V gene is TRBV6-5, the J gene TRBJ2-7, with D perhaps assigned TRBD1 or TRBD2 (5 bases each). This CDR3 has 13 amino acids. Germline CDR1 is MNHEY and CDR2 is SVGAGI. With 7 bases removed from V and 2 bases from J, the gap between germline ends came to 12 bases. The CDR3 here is CASTRDPTYEQYF. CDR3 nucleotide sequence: TGTGCCAGCACCAGGGACCCTACCTACGAGCAGTACTTC.

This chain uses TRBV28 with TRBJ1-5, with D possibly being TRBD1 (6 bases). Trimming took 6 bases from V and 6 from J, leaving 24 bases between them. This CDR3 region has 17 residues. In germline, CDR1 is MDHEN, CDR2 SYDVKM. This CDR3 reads CASSPPGGGGLVQPQHF. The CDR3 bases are TGTGCCAGCAGCCCCCCGGGGGGGGGCGGTTTGGTTCAGCCCCAGCATTTT.

CDR3 protein: CASSYSGQILHEQYF. The CDR3 DNA follows: TGTGCCAGCAGTTACTCTGGACAGATTTTACACGAGCAGTACTTC. This chain joins TRBV28 and TRBJ2-7; D might be TRBD1 (6 bases). Germline V gene sequence: CDR1 MDHEN, CDR2 SYDVKM. V was clipped by 4 bases and J by 5 bases, with 18 bases between them. There are 15 residues in the CDR3.

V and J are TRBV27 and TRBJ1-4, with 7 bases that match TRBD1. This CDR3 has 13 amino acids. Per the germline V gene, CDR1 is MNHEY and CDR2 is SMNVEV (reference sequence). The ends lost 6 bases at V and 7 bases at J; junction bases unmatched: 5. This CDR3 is CASSYRGGEKLFF. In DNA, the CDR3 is TGTGCCAGCAGCTACAGGGGTGGTGAAAAACTGTTTTTT.

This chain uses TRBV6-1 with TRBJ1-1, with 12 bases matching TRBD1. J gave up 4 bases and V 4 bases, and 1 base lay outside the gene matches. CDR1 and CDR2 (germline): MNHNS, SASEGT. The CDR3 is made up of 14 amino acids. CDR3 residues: CASSGGQGATEAFF. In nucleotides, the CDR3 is TGTGCCAGCAGTGGGGGACAGGGGGCCACTGAAGCTTTCTTT.

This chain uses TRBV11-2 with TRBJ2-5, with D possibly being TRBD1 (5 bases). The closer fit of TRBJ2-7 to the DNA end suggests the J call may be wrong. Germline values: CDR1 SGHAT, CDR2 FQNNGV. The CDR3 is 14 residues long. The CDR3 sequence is CASSLVVRVNEQYF. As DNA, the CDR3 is TGTGCCAGCAGCTTAGTGGTCAGGGTGAACGAGCAGTACTTC.

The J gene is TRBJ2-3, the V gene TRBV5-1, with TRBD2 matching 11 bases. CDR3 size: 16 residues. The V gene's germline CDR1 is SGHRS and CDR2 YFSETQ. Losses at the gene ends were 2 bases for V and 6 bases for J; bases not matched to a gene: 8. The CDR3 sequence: CASSFPLAGEVDTQYF. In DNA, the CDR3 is TGCGCCAGCAGCTTTCCACTAGCGGGAGAGGTGGATACGCAGTATTTT.

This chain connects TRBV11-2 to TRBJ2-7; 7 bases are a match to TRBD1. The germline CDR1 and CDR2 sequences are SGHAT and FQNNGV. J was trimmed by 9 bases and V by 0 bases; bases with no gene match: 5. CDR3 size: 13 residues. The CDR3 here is CASSLEQRQGQYF. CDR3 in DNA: TGTGCCAGCAGCTTAGAGCAAAGACAGGGGCAGTACTTC. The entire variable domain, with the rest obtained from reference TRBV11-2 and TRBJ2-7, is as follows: EAGVAQSPRYKIIEKRQSVAFWCNPISGHATLYWYQQILGQGPKLLIQFQNNGVVDDSQLPKDRFSAERLKGVDSTLKIQPAKLEDSAVYLCASSLEQRQGQYFGPGTRLTVT.

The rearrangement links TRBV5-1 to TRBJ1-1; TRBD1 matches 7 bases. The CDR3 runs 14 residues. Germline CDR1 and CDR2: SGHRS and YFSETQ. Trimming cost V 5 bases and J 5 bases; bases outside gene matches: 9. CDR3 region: CASRPAGGGTEAFF. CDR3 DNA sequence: TGCGCCAGCAGGCCGGCAGGGGGAGGGACTGAAGCTTTCTTT.